This T cell receptor beta chain was identified in a study of graft-versus-host responses after intestinal transplantation. About the study: Every transplant recipient was induced with anti-thymocyte globulin, then maintained on tacrolimus and steroids for approximately three years. Findings and limits, study-wide: There were GvH clones found in recipient marrow, and some of them appeared first in ileum or blood. Declining HvG levels early post-transplant were linked to peak circulating GvH clone levels.

The J segment lost 1 base and the V segment lost 5 bases, leaving 4 bases of the junction unmatched. The CDR3 consists of 14 residues. CDR1 is LNHDA and CDR2 is SQIVND in the germline V gene (reference sequence). Produced via immunoSEQ multiplex PCR; TCRdb's table is partial and in-frame only. The data hold 25,000 to 35,000 clones, with approximately 80% observed a single time. Grafts had their tissue processed, releasing intraepithelial and lamina propria lymphocytes. This clone appeared a single time. What it binds is unknown. Sequences were derived from ileum tissue, sampled 98 days after intestinal transplantation. The TCR comes from a human patient who received an intestinal transplant, so some T cells may come from the graft donor. This chain joins TRBV19 and TRBJ1-1; 7 bases are a match to TRBD1. CDR3 in DNA: TGTGCCAGTAGTTACAGGGGTGGGAACACTGAAGCTTTCTTT. Its translation is CASSYRGGNTEAFF.